Below, 21 T cell receptor beta chains from the same sample are listed, as sequenced in a study of shared clonotypes between healthy human individuals. Sequencing used immunoSEQ multiplex PCR; TCRdb keeps in-frame clones, though not all of them. The sample yields about 2.3 million clones, approximately 90% seen once. What was sequenced was naive CD4+ T cells from PBMCs. Described subset: CD45RA+ positively selected. The receptors derive from a man younger than 35 in good health. Some clones in this sample may be carry-over from other donors' samples.

In DNA form, the CDR3 reads TGTGCCAGCAGCCTGATGGGTTCCGGGGCCAACGTCCTGACTTTC. Translated, it gives CASSLMGSGANVLTF. The V gene is TRBV9, the J gene TRBJ2-6; no definite D call. Germline CDR1 SGDLS, CDR2 YYNGEE. V was pared by 4 bases and J by 4 bases, with 12 bases between. The CDR3 has 15 residues. Complete variable domain (other parts from reference TRBV9 and TRBJ2-6): DSGVTQTPKHLITATGQRVTLRCSPRSGDLSVYWYQQSLDQGLQFLIQYYNGEERAKGNILERFSAQQFPDLHSELNLSSLELGDSALYFCASSLMGSGANVLTFGAGSRLTVL.

This clone occurred once. Other DNA sequences in the sample encode the same CDR3. As DNA, the CDR3 is TGCGCCAGCAGCTCCACCGGGACGGGGTCCTACGAGCAGTACTTC. This translates into CASSSTGTGSYEQYF. The chain has TRBV5-1 and TRBJ2-7, with D perhaps given as TRBD1 or TRBD2 (5 bases each). The CDR3 is made up of 15 amino acids. V dropped 3 bases and J dropped 1 base, with 14 bases sitting between them. Germline CDR1 SGHRS, CDR2 YFSETQ. Together with reference TRBV5-1 and TRBJ2-7, the CDR3 gives the full variable domain: KAGVTQTPRYLIKTRGQQVTLSCSPISGHRSVSWYQQTPGQGLQFLFEYFSETQRNKGNFPGRFSGRQFSNSRSEMNVSTLELGDSALYLCASSSTGTGSYEQYFGPGTRLTVT.

This clone was seen a single time. V usage is TRBV5-1 and J usage is TRBJ2-5, with TRBD2 matching over 7 bases. Germline CDR1 reads SGHRS; CDR2 reads YFSETQ. Trimming at V came to 1 base and at J to 5 bases, leaving 5 bases not matched to a gene. There are 14 residues in the CDR3. In nucleotides, the CDR3 is TGCGCCAGCAGCTTGCGGAATAGCGGGGAGACCCAGTACTTC. It specifies CASSLRNSGETQYF.

The chain uses TRBV7-3 and TRBJ2-1; 10 nucleotides line up with TRBD2. The CDR3 totals 16 residues. The trim removed 4 bases at V and 10 bases at J, leaving 13 bases unmatched. From germline, CDR1 is SGHTA and CDR2 FQGTGA. This CDR3 reads CASSSRASGRVGEQFF. The DNA of the CDR3 is TGTGCCAGCAGCTCCAGGGCCAGCGGGAGGGTCGGGGAGCAGTTCTTC.

The chain couples TRBV7-7 to TRBJ2-3; weak D call: TRBD1 (6 bases). CDR1 SSHAT and CDR2 FNYEAQ come from the germline V gene (reference sequence). With 0 bases removed from V and 3 bases from J, the gap between germline ends came to 16 bases. The CDR3 loop spans 17 amino acids. DNA for the CDR3: TGTGCCAGCAGCTTAGCTAGTCAGGGGATGGGGACAGATACGCAGTATTTT. Amino acid sequence: CASSLASQGMGTDTQYF.

The chain links TRBV6-1 to TRBJ2-1; 10 nucleotides match TRBD1. J lost 6 bases, V lost 4 bases, and 12 bases had no gene match. This CDR3 region has 17 residues. Germline V lookup: CDR1 MNHNS, CDR2 SASEGT. Here the CDR3 reads CASSGGVGDRGFNEQFF. CDR3 in DNA: TGTGCCAGCAGTGGGGGCGTAGGGGACAGGGGTTTCAATGAGCAGTTCTTC.

The chain combines TRBV28 with TRBJ2-2; TRBD2 matches 7 bases. The CDR3 sequence is 16 residues long. With 6 bases clipped from V and 7 bases from J, the junction kept 14 bases outside the gene matches. The V gene's germline CDR1 is MDHEN and CDR2 SYDVKM. The CDR3 DNA reads TGTGCCAGCAGCTCCTCGGGGCGGGAGAGGAACGGGGAGCTGTTTTTT. This translates into CASSSSGRERNGELFF.

J is TRBJ1-1 and V is TRBV7-9; TRBD1 might be the D (6 bases). In germline, CDR1 is SEHNR, CDR2 FQNEAQ (reference sequence). This CDR3 comprises 17 residues. The V and J ends lost 4 bases and 6 bases respectively, with 24 bases between them. The CDR3, as DNA: TGTGCCAGCAGCTACCAACTCTCGGGGGCCCACGGGGCTGAAGCTTTCTTT. Amino acid sequence: CASSYQLSGAHGAEAFF.

The gene calls are TRBV28 and TRBJ2-7; no definite D call. The V end was cut by 3 bases, the J end by 0 bases, with 9 bases between. In germline, CDR1 is MDHEN, CDR2 SYDVKM. This CDR3 has 14 amino acids. CDR3: CASSFAPISYEQYF. The CDR3 DNA reads as TGTGCCAGCAGTTTCGCACCTATCTCCTACGAGCAGTACTTC.

This clone showed up just once. The chain is built from TRBV30 and TRBJ2-7, with 10 positions matching TRBD1. This CDR3 spans 16 amino acids. Germline lookup yields CDR1 GTSNPN and CDR2 SVGIG (reference sequence). With 5 bases clipped from V and 5 bases from J, the junction kept 15 bases outside the gene matches. CDR3 protein: CAWQWKPGTGEHEQYF. For the CDR3, the DNA is TGTGCCTGGCAATGGAAGCCGGGGACAGGGGAGCACGAGCAGTACTTC.

This clone appeared once. V gene TRBV7-2 combines with J gene TRBJ1-2, with 7 nucleotides matching TRBD1. Unmatched junction bases numbered 5, after V lost 5 bases and J lost 2 bases. The CDR3 is made up of 14 amino acids. Per the germline V gene, CDR1 is SGHTA and CDR2 is FQGNSA. The CDR3, as DNA: TGTGCCAGCAGCCCGCAGGGGGGGAACTATGGCTACACCTTC. Residues: CASSPQGGNYGYTF.

The CDR3 here is CASSMGLAEGAFLFF. In DNA, the CDR3 is TGTGCCAGCTCAATGGGACTAGCAGAGGGGGCCTTTTTGTTCTTC. V usage is TRBV7-2 and J usage is TRBJ2-1; 9 positions agree with TRBD2. The CDR3 has 15 amino acids. Unmatched junction bases numbered 20, after V lost 8 bases and J lost 15 bases. Germline V gene data show CDR1 as SGHTA and CDR2 as FQGNSA. Looking up the rest from reference TRBV7-2 and TRBJ2-1 gives the full variable domain: GAGVSQSPSNKVTEKGKDVELRCDPISGHTALYWYRQSLGQGLEFLIYFQGNSAPDKSGLPSDRFSAERTGGSVSTLTIQRTQQEDSAVYLCASSMGLAEGAFLFFGPGTRLTVL.

The chain couples TRBV9 to TRBJ1-2; TRBD1 matches at 8 bases. The V gene's germline CDR1 is SGDLS and CDR2 YYNGEE. The V segment lost 1 base and the J segment 0 bases; nucleotides outside the gene matches: 14. The CDR3 is 19 amino acids. CDR3 nucleotides: TGTGCCAGCAGCGTACCGAGAGCCAGGACAGGGCGAGCTAACTATGGCTACACCTTC. Protein product: CASSVPRARTGRANYGYTF.

CDR3 sequence reads: CAISPTSGSGNEQFF. DNA for the CDR3: TGTGCCATCAGTCCGACTAGCGGGAGCGGTAATGAGCAGTTCTTC. V gene TRBV10-3 combines with J gene TRBJ2-1; 12 nucleotides match TRBD2. Germline loops: CDR1 ENHRY, CDR2 SYGVKD. With V trimmed by 5 bases and J by 7 bases, 6 bases remained unmatched. This CDR3 spans 15 amino acids.

The chain has TRBV6-1 and TRBJ1-2; 10 nucleotides line up with TRBD1. The germline V gene has CDR1 MNHNS and CDR2 SASEGT. The trim removed 2 bases at V and 7 bases at J, leaving 7 bases unmatched. There are 15 residues in the CDR3. The CDR3 sequence: CASSEWTGGAAGYTF. In DNA, the CDR3 is TGTGCCAGCAGTGAATGGACAGGGGGTGCTGCTGGCTACACCTTC.

The CDR3 bases are TGTGCCAGCAATCTGGCGGGACCCACAGATACGCAGTATTTT. This translates into CASNLAGPTDTQYF. The chain joins TRBV7-3 to TRBJ2-3; possibly TRBD2 for D (6 bases). Germline values: CDR1 SGHTA, CDR2 FQGTGA. This CDR3 comprises 14 residues. Trimming left V 7 bases short and J 2 bases short, with 13 bases between.

The CDR3 DNA sequence: TGCGCCAGCACACAGGGACTAGCGGAAAGCACAGATACGCAGTATTTT. Protein product: CASTQGLAESTDTQYF. V usage is TRBV5-1 and J usage is TRBJ2-3, with TRBD2 matching 11 bases. The V gene's germline CDR1 is SGHRS and CDR2 YFSETQ. The ends lost 6 bases at V and 0 bases at J; junction bases unmatched: 6. This CDR3 is 16 amino acids long.

The chain is built from TRBV11-2 and TRBJ2-7; D not certain. The ends were cut back, 4 bases at V and 3 bases at J, with 7 bases in the middle. The CDR3 has 12 amino acids. Germline V gene lookup returns CDR1 SGHAT and CDR2 FQNNGV. CDR3 residues: CASSSVDYEQYF. CDR3 nucleotide sequence: TGTGCCAGCAGCTCCGTAGACTACGAGCAGTACTTC.

The J gene is TRBJ2-4, the V gene TRBV11-3, with D unclear. This CDR3 region has 13 residues. The germline V and J ends were trimmed by 5 bases and 8 bases, with 13 bases remaining between them. Germline V lookup: CDR1 SGHNT, CDR2 YENEEA. DNA for the CDR3: TGTGCCAGCAGCGCCTTGGGTGGAGACATTCAGTACTTC. This codes for CASSALGGDIQYF. Together with reference TRBV11-3 and TRBJ2-4, the CDR3 gives the full variable domain: EAGVVQSPRYKIIEKKQPVAFWCNPISGHNTLYWYLQNLGQGPELLIRYENEEAVDDSQLPKDRFSAERLKGVDSTLKIQPAELGDSAVYLCASSALGGDIQYFGAGTRLSVL.

This sequence joins TRBV5-1 and TRBJ1-1, with 9 nucleotides matching TRBD1. The CDR3 covers 19 residues. In germline, CDR1 is SGHRS, CDR2 YFSETQ. Losses at the gene ends were 0 bases for V and 0 bases for J; bases not matched to a gene: 12. CDR3 residues: CASSLDPRDRARMNTEAFF. DNA for the CDR3: TGCGCCAGCAGCTTGGACCCTAGGGACAGGGCTCGGATGAACACTGAAGCTTTCTTT.

The chain links TRBV10-3 to TRBJ1-4, with D maybe TRBD1 (6 bases). V shed 2 bases and J shed 0 bases, with 10 bases lying between them. Germline lookup yields CDR1 ENHRY and CDR2 SYGVKD. CDR3 length: 16 residues. CDR3 sequence (DNA): TGTGCCATCAGTGAGGGACAGACTGCAACTAATGAAAAACTGTTTTTT. As protein: CAISEGQTATNEKLFF.